Listed here are 27 T cell receptor beta chains from one sample, sequenced in a study of shared clonotypes between healthy human individuals. Generated by immunoSEQ multiplex PCR, the TCRdb table keeps only in-frame clones and is missing some. The sample lists 2 million to 3 million clones, roughly 93% occurring once. What was sequenced was naive CD4+ T cells from PBMCs. Subset noted: CD45RA+ positively selected. These receptor sequences come from a man aged 18 to 30 in good health. Some clones in this sample may be carry-over from other donors' samples.

The chain combines TRBV6-1 with TRBJ1-4; TRBD1 agrees at 8 bases. V dropped 4 bases and J dropped 0; count of bases not matched to a gene: 16. Germline V lookup: CDR1 MNHNS, CDR2 SASEGT. CDR3 length: 20 amino acids. This chain's CDR3 is CASSVQGETADPATNEKLFF. The DNA for the CDR3 is TGTGCCAGCAGTGTACAGGGGGAGACGGCCGATCCAGCAACTAATGAAAAACTGTTTTTT.

The chain has TRBV28 and TRBJ2-2; the match to TRBD2 covers 12 bases. Germline trimming cut 3 bases from V and 6 bases from J; bases unmatched to any gene: 5. The CDR3 totals 16 residues. The V gene's germline CDR1 is MDHEN and CDR2 SYDVKM. CDR3 sequence reads: CASSLFRLAGAGELFF. The DNA of the CDR3 is TGTGCCAGCAGTTTGTTCCGACTAGCGGGAGCCGGGGAGCTGTTTTTT.

V gene TRBV7-2 combines with J gene TRBJ2-3; 15 positions match TRBD2. Looked up from germline, CDR1 is SGHTA and CDR2 is FQGNSA. The junction had 10 bases not matched to a gene; V was cut back by 5 bases and J by 4 bases. The CDR3 length is 18 residues. CDR3 nucleotide sequence: TGTGCCAGCAGCCAGGGACTAGCGGGAGGTGGGGGCCCAGATACGCAGTATTTT. This gives the protein CASSQGLAGGGGPDTQYF.

Concerning this clone itself: In the same sample, other DNA sequences code for this CDR3. The chain recombines TRBV12-5 with TRBJ2-1; D is undetermined. The CDR3 runs 12 residues. V was pared by 1 base and J by 3 bases, with 1 base between. CDR1 is LGHNT, CDR2 FRNRAP, per germline. CDR3 sequence reads: CASGLGYNEQFF. The DNA of the CDR3 is TGTGCTAGTGGTTTGGGCTACAATGAGCAGTTCTTC.

V usage is TRBV7-2 and J usage is TRBJ2-2, with TRBD1 as a possible D gene (5 bases). CDR3 length: 15 amino acids. CDR1 and CDR2 (germline): SGHTA, FQGNSA. Trimming removed 1 base at V and 6 bases at J, with 12 bases between. The DNA of the CDR3 is TGTGCCAGCAGCTTAGAGCCAGGGTCCCCCGGGGAGCTGTTTTTT. Translation gives CASSLEPGSPGELFF.

CDR3 sequence (DNA): TGTGCCAGCTCACAAACTCGACAGGGGGCAGATGGAAACACCATATATTTT. Its protein product is CASSQTRQGADGNTIYF. This rearrangement joins TRBV18 to TRBJ1-3, with 10 bases identical to TRBD1. The CDR3 spans 17 residues. After removal of 4 bases from V and 3 bases from J, the junction contained 9 bases not matched to a gene. Germline values: CDR1 KGHSH, CDR2 LQKENI.

The chain combines TRBV29-1 with TRBJ1-2; 8 nucleotides line up with TRBD1. CDR3 length equals 12 residues. CDR1 and CDR2 (germline): SQVTM, ANQGSEA. With V trimmed by 3 bases and J by 8 bases, 5 bases remained unmatched. As DNA, the CDR3 is TGCAGCGTTGACAGGGGGCAGAGAGGCTACACCTTC. Residues: CSVDRGQRGYTF.

The V call is TRBV9, the J call TRBJ2-7, with 7 bases that match TRBD1. This CDR3 has 13 amino acids. J lost 3 bases, V lost 4 bases, and 4 bases had no gene match. The V gene's germline CDR1 is SGDLS and CDR2 YYNGEE. CDR3 sequence: CASSRGQYYEQYF. The CDR3 nucleotides read TGTGCCAGCAGCAGGGGACAGTACTACGAGCAGTACTTC. Looking up the rest from reference TRBV9 and TRBJ2-7 gives the full variable domain: DSGVTQTPKHLITATGQRVTLRCSPRSGDLSVYWYQQSLDQGLQFLIQYYNGEERAKGNILERFSAQQFPDLHSELNLSSLELGDSALYFCASSRGQYYEQYFGPGTRLTVT.

For this clone: The sample carries other DNA sequences with the same CDR3. The chain recombines TRBV9 with TRBJ2-3, with D unresolved. CDR3 length equals 13 residues. Germline V CDR1 and CDR2: SGDLS, YYNGEE. V was cut by 1 base and J by 4 bases, with 7 bases left in between. This CDR3 is CASSVLFSDTQYF. The CDR3 DNA sequence: TGTGCCAGCAGCGTATTATTCTCAGATACGCAGTATTTT.

The V call is TRBV7-9, the J call TRBJ1-3, with 7 bases fitting TRBD1. V lost 4 bases, J lost 0 bases, and 12 bases stayed unmatched. The CDR3 has 18 amino acids. Germline-derived CDR1 and CDR2 are SEHNR and FQNEAQ (reference sequence). This CDR3 reads CASSSSTGGTDSGNTIYF. For the CDR3, the DNA is TGTGCCAGCAGCTCCTCTACCGGCGGGACAGACTCTGGAAACACCATATATTTT.

The chain has TRBV6-6 and TRBJ1-3, with no clear D. The CDR3 totals 16 residues. V lost 8 bases and J lost 0, with 17 bases in between. Per germline, CDR1 MNHNY and CDR2 SVGAGI (reference sequence). CDR3 coding DNA: TGTGCCAGCCTAAGGGCGGGAGACTTCTCTGGAAACACCATATATTTT. Amino acids: CASLRAGDFSGNTIYF.

This clone came up a few times. V and J are TRBV2 and TRBJ2-3, with TRBD2 matching over 9 bases. The CDR3 spans 13 residues. From germline, CDR1 is SNHLY and CDR2 FYNNEI. Trimming cost V 7 bases and J 6 bases; bases outside gene matches: 5. The CDR3 nucleotides are TGTGCCAGCATTACGCGGGAGGGTGATACGCAGTATTTT. The encoded protein is CASITREGDTQYF.

The chain recombines TRBV5-1 with TRBJ2-2; D perhaps matches TRBD1 (5 bases). The V gene lost 0 bases and the J gene lost 10 bases, with 19 bases spanning the gap. The germline V gene has CDR1 SGHRS and CDR2 YFSETQ. The CDR3 is made up of 16 amino acids. In nucleotides, the CDR3 is TGCGCCAGCAGCTTGGTAGGGGCCGGTGTCCTGTTGGAGCTGTTTTTT. Amino acids: CASSLVGAGVLLELFF.

The chain uses TRBV19 and TRBJ2-3, with 9 bases matching TRBD1. J was trimmed by 8 bases and V by 6 bases; bases with no gene match: 21. The germline gives CDR1 LNHDA, CDR2 SQIVND (reference sequence). The CDR3 length is 18 residues. The CDR3 coding sequence is TGTGCCAGTAGCCCAGCGGGACAGGGACTACAGGCGTACGGTACGCAGTATTTT. It specifies CASSPAGQGLQAYGTQYF.

The V call is TRBV25-1, the J call TRBJ2-2; maybe TRBD2 (6 bases). The V end was cut by 7 bases, the J end by 6 bases, with 9 bases between. The CDR3 is 12 residues long. Germline V gene lookup returns CDR1 MGHDK and CDR2 SYGVNS. DNA for the CDR3: TGTGCCAGCACCCGGGGGTCCGGGGAGCTGTTTTTT. Protein sequence: CASTRGSGELFF.

This chain links TRBV2 with TRBJ2-4; 7 nucleotides line up with TRBD1. This CDR3 is built from 15 residues. The V segment lost 6 bases and the J segment 0 bases; nucleotides outside the gene matches: 5. Germline assignment: CDR1 SNHLY and CDR2 FYNNEI. CDR3 sequence: CASREQGLAKNIQYF. The CDR3 DNA follows: TGTGCCAGCAGAGAACAGGGGTTAGCCAAAAACATTCAGTACTTC.

DNA for the CDR3: TGTGCCAGCAGCCAACAGGGGGATAACAATGAGCAGTTCTTC. As protein: CASSQQGDNNEQFF. The chain couples TRBV5-4 to TRBJ2-1; 8 nucleotides agree with TRBD1. Germline trimming cut 4 bases from V and 5 bases from J; bases unmatched to any gene: 5. This CDR3 region has 14 residues. Germline lookup yields CDR1 SGHNT and CDR2 YYREEE (reference sequence).

This clone was seen once. This rearrangement joins TRBV7-8 to TRBJ1-1, with TRBD1 identical over 11 bases. The CDR3 loop spans 16 amino acids. Trimming at V came to 5 bases and at J to 4 bases, leaving 9 bases not matched to a gene. From germline, CDR1 is SGHVS and CDR2 FQNEAQ. CDR3 region: CASSHRDRGASTEAFF. The CDR3 DNA follows: TGTGCCAGCAGCCACCGGGACAGGGGGGCGAGCACTGAAGCTTTCTTT.

The chain has TRBV11-3 and TRBJ2-7; weak D call: TRBD2 (6 bases). CDR1 and CDR2 from the germline V gene are SGHNT and YENEEA. CDR3 length: 12 amino acids. V was cut by 5 bases and J by 9 bases, with 14 bases left in between. The CDR3 protein is CASSLGRSSQYF. The CDR3 bases are TGTGCCAGCAGCCTAGGGAGGTCGTCGCAGTACTTC.

V gene TRBV11-1 combines with J gene TRBJ1-2, with D possibly TRBD1 on 5 matching bases. V dropped 7 bases and J dropped 1 base, with 22 bases sitting between them. CDR1 is SGHAT, CDR2 FQDESV, per germline (reference sequence). The CDR3 is 17 amino acids. CDR3 loop: CASTSLPGTVDNYGYTF. The CDR3 DNA follows: TGTGCCAGCACCAGCCTACCCGGGACGGTAGATAACTATGGCTACACCTTC.

The rearrangement uses TRBV2 and TRBJ2-1; weak D call: TRBD2 (5 bases). Germline CDR1 SNHLY, CDR2 FYNNEI. CDR3 length equals 14 residues. Trimming took off 6 bases at V and 0 bases at J, with 9 bases between the two ends. The chain's CDR3 is CASRLVFSYNEQFF. The CDR3, as DNA: TGTGCCAGCAGACTAGTGTTCTCCTACAATGAGCAGTTCTTC.

This chain joins TRBV28 and TRBJ1-6; no clear D gene. Germline CDR1 reads MDHEN; CDR2 reads SYDVKM. V shed 2 bases and J shed 7 bases, with 12 bases lying between them. The CDR3 has 15 residues. The CDR3 sequence is CASSLRSSGNSPLHF. The DNA for the CDR3 is TGTGCCAGCAGTTTACGGTCGTCGGGGAATTCACCCCTCCACTTT.

J is TRBJ1-2 and V is TRBV5-4; 8 bases are a match to TRBD1. The germline V gene has CDR1 SGHNT and CDR2 YYREEE (reference sequence). The V and J ends lost 1 base and 2 bases, in that order; junction bases with no gene match: 10. This CDR3 has 17 amino acids. The CDR3 DNA sequence: TGTGCCAGCAGCTTGCCCGGTAAACAGGGGGTAAACTATGGCTACACCTTC. Translation: CASSLPGKQGVNYGYTF.

This clone was seen more than once but under ten times. The identical CDR3 is also encoded by other nucleotide sequences in the sample. The chain employs TRBV28 and TRBJ1-1, with TRBD1 matching 9 bases. The germline gives CDR1 MDHEN, CDR2 SYDVKM. There are 14 residues in the CDR3. J was trimmed by 1 base and V by 4 bases; bases with no gene match: 1. CDR3 sequence: CASSSGQGNTEAFF. CDR3 in DNA: TGTGCCAGCAGTTCGGGACAGGGGAACACTGAAGCTTTCTTT.

The CDR3 DNA reads as TGCGCCAGCAGCTTCGGTATGCGGACAAGGGGCTACGAGCAGTACTTC. It codes for CASSFGMRTRGYEQYF. This rearrangement joins TRBV5-1 to TRBJ2-7, with a weak D call TRBD1 (5 bases). V was pared by 2 bases and J by 3 bases, with 18 bases between. Germline V gives CDR1 SGHRS, CDR2 YFSETQ. There are 16 residues in the CDR3.

This chain links TRBV10-1 with TRBJ2-3, with TRBD2 as a possible D gene (7 bases). V was clipped by 2 bases and J by 6 bases, with 15 bases between them. This CDR3 comprises 15 residues. Per the germline V gene, CDR1 is WNHNN and CDR2 is SYGVQD (reference sequence). CDR3 region: CASSERPGGPDTQYF. In DNA, the CDR3 is TGCGCCAGCAGTGAGAGACCCGGGGGGCCCGATACGCAGTATTTT.

The rearrangement links TRBV28 to TRBJ2-5; 9 positions agree with TRBD1. Looked up from germline, CDR1 is MDHEN and CDR2 is SYDVKM. J lost 5 bases, V lost 2 bases, and 12 bases had no gene match. This CDR3 is built from 17 residues. The CDR3 region has the DNA TGTGCCAGCAGTTTAATAACAGGGGGCGACTTGCGGGAGACCCAGTACTTC. Translation gives CASSLITGGDLRETQYF.